The clone carrying this T cell receptor beta chain was observed a handful of times. As yet, its antigen is unknown. The sample comes from a study of post-analysis software for immune sequencing data. Across the study: The disease courses spanned relapsing-remitting, secondary progressive and progressive-relapsing forms of multiple sclerosis.

Overall study findings and caveats: A significant reduction in normalized Chao1 diversity was observed in multiple sclerosis patients versus controls. Higher frequency in patients than in controls was seen for several TRBV segments, with TRBV5-6, TRBV5-1 and TRBV20-1 among them.

The germline gives CDR1 SGHTA, CDR2 FQGNSA. Trimming took 5 bases from V and 7 from J; bases not matched to a gene: 7. The CDR3 contains 14 residues. Presence of unique molecular identifiers characterized the TCR beta cDNA libraries. Starting from approximately 1 to 10 million T cells, the study yielded about 490,000 cDNA molecules. TCRdb recomputed calls from the PCR reads with MiXCR, one row per CDR3 protein. The sample shows 450,000 to 700,000 distinct CDR3 sequences, 44% of them seen only once. The receptor was isolated from a girl between 5 and 17 years old with multiple sclerosis. The sequenced sample consisted of blood. The chain couples TRBV7-2 to TRBJ2-7, with TRBD1 matching over 11 bases. CDR3 DNA sequence: TGTGCCAGCAGCCTTGGACAGGGGGCGAGTGAGCAGTACTTC. Its translation is CASSLGQGASEQYF.